Presented here are 8 T cell receptor beta chains from one specimen sequenced in a study of regulatory T cells in long-lasting Graves disease. The time point denotes: persistent/refractory GD, antithyroid drugs over 5 years with positive TRAb. From RNA extracted from PBMCs, the TCR library was made. The authors built TCR beta libraries using iRepertoire HTBI primers and Arm-PCR of CDR3 regions. TCRdb re-called the multiplex PCR reads through MiXCR, storing one row per CDR3 protein. Of around 400,000 distinct CDR3 sequences listed, 21% are singletons. The specimen was peripheral blood mononuclear cells (PBMCs), collected when the disease was refractory, from a patient treated with antithyroid drugs. The receptor set was obtained from a female donor with Graves disease.

This clonotype was found many times. The chain joins TRBV2 to TRBJ2-5; 14 positions agree with TRBD2. This CDR3 is built from 15 residues. Germline lookup yields CDR1 SNHLY and CDR2 FYNNEI. The ends lost 8 bases at V and 7 bases at J; junction bases unmatched: 9. CDR3 nucleotide sequence: TGTGCCAGCGGAGGACTAGCGGGAGGTTGGGGGACCCAGTACTTC. Translated, it gives CASGGLAGGWGTQYF.

This clonotype was picked up a small number of times. The chain is built from TRBV4-1 and TRBJ1-1; possibly TRBD1 for D (5 bases). CDR1 is MGHRA and CDR2 is YSYEKL in the germline V gene. The V end was cut by 1 base, the J end by 2 bases, with 11 bases between. The CDR3 is made up of 15 amino acids. This CDR3 is CASSQGFQGNTEAFF. Here the CDR3 DNA reads TGCGCCAGCAGCCAAGGTTTCCAGGGAAACACTGAAGCTTTCTTT.

This clonotype has a count of ten or more. Written as DNA, the CDR3 is TGTGCCAGCAGTGAAAAAGAGACCCAGTACTTC. It specifies CASSEKETQYF. This sequence joins TRBV2 and TRBJ2-5; D remains ambiguous. CDR3 length: 11 residues. Germline CDR1 SNHLY, CDR2 FYNNEI. V was pared by 2 bases and J by 3 bases, with 1 base between.

This clonotype was seen repeatedly, ten times or more. The rearrangement uses TRBV6-1 and TRBJ2-5; the match to TRBD1 covers 11 bases. Germline V CDR1 and CDR2: MNHNS, SASEGT. This CDR3 spans 15 amino acids. With V trimmed by 6 bases and J by 5 bases, 8 bases remained unmatched. CDR3 sequence (DNA): TGTGCCAGCAGACAACGGACAGGGGGCCGTGAGACCCAGTACTTC. Its translation is CASRQRTGGRETQYF.

This clonotype showed up just once. The chain employs TRBV7-2 and TRBJ2-7; 13 bases align to TRBD2. Germline V gene data show CDR1 as SGHTA and CDR2 as FQGNSA. With V trimmed by 5 bases and J by 6 bases, 4 bases remained unmatched. CDR3 length: 14 amino acids. CDR3 region: CASSLWTSGSEQYF. CDR3 nucleotides: TGTGCCAGCAGCCTATGGACTAGCGGGAGCGAGCAGTACTTC.

This clonotype has ten or more counts. The genes are TRBV15 and TRBJ1-4; no definite D call. Per the germline V gene, CDR1 is LNHNV and CDR2 is YYDKDF (reference sequence). The CDR3 loop spans 14 amino acids. V was clipped by 1 base and J by 7 bases, with 10 bases between them. CDR3 residues: CATSRAKGAEKLFF. The CDR3 DNA reads TGTGCCACCAGCAGAGCCAAAGGCGCTGAAAAACTGTTTTTT.

In its sample, this clonotype was seen a few times. The chain employs TRBV5-1 and TRBJ1-1; D is unclear. The V and J ends lost 0 bases and 7 bases respectively, with 7 bases between them. This CDR3 contains 12 residues. The germline gives CDR1 SGHRS, CDR2 YFSETQ. CDR3 DNA: TGCGCCAGCAGCTTGGGGTCCGTTGAAGCTTTCTTT. Its translation: CASSLGSVEAFF.

This clonotype was recorded only once. This sequence joins TRBV5-5 and TRBJ2-7; D perhaps matches TRBD1 (6 bases). Trimming took off 0 bases at V and 7 bases at J, with 20 bases between the two ends. The CDR3 covers 16 residues. Germline lookup yields CDR1 SGHKS and CDR2 YYEKEE (reference sequence). The CDR3 spells CASSLAGDGVLREQYF. The DNA for the CDR3 is TGTGCCAGCAGCTTGGCAGGGGATGGGGTATTACGGGAGCAGTACTTC. Looking up the rest from reference TRBV5-5 and TRBJ2-7 gives the full variable domain: DAGVTQSPTHLIKTRGQQVTLRCSPISGHKSVSWYQQVLGQGPQFIFQYYEKEERGRGNFPDRFSARQFPNYSSELNVNALLLGDSALYLCASSLAGDGVLREQYFGPGTRLTVT.